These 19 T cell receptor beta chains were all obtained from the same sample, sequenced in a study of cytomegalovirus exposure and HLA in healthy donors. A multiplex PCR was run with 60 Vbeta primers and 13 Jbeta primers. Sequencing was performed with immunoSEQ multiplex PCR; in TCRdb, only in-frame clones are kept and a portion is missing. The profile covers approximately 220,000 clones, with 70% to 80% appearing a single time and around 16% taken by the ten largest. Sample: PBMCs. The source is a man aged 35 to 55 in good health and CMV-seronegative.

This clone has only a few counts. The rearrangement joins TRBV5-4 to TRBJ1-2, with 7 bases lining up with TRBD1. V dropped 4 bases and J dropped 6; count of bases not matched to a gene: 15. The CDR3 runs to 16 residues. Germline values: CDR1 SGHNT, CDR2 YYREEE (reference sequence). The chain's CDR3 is CASSPGGDRLTHGYTF. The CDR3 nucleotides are TGTGCCAGCAGCCCCGGAGGGGACAGACTTACTCATGGCTACACCTTC.

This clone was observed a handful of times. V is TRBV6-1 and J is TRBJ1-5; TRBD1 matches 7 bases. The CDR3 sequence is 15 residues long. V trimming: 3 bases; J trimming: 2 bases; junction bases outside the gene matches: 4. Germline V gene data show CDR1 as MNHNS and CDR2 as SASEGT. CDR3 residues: CASSEAGTGNQPQHF. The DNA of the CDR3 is TGTGCCAGCAGTGAGGCCGGGACAGGCAATCAGCCCCAGCATTTT.

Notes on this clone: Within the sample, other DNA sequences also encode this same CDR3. CDR3 bases: TGTGCCAGCACCGAAATCTCAGGACAACAAGAGACCCAGTACTTC. As protein: CASTEISGQQETQYF. V is TRBV7-9 and J is TRBJ2-5; a possible D gene is TRBD1 (5 bases). Trimming pared 7 bases from V and 2 bases from J, leaving 17 bases between. The CDR3 consists of 15 residues. CDR1 is SEHNR and CDR2 is FQNEAQ in the germline V gene (reference sequence).

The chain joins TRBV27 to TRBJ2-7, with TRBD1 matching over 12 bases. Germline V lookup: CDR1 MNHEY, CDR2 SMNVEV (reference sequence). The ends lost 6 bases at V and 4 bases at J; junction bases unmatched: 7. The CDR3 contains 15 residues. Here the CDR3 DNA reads TGTGCCAGCAGCCCTCCGGGACAGGGGGCGTACGAGCAGTACTTC. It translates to CASSPPGQGAYEQYF.

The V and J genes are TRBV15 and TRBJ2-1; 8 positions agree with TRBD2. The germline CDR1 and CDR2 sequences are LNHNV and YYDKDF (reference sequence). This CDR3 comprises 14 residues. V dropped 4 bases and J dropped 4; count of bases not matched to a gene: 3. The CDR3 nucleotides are TGTGCCACCAGCATCCAGCGGGGGTACAATGAGCAGTTCTTC. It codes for CATSIQRGYNEQFF.

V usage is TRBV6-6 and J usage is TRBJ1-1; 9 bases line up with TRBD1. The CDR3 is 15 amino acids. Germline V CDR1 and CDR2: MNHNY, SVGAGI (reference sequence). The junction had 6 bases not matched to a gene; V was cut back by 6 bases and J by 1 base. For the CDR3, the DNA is TGTGCCAGCAGGGTACAGGGGGCGAGGAACACTGAAGCTTTCTTT. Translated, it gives CASRVQGARNTEAFF.

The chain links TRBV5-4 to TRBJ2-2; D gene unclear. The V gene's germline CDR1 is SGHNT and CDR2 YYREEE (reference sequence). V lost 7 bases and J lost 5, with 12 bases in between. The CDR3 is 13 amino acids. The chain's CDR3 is CASAKQQTGELFF. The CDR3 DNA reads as TGTGCCAGCGCTAAACAGCAAACCGGGGAGCTGTTTTTT.

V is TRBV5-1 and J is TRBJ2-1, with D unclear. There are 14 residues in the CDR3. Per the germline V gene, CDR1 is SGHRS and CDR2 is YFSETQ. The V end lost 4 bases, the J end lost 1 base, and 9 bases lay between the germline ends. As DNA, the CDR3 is TGCGCCAGCAGCGACCCGGGTTCCTACAATGAGCAGTTCTTC. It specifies CASSDPGSYNEQFF. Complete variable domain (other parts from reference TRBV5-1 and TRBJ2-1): KAGVTQTPRYLIKTRGQQVTLSCSPISGHRSVSWYQQTPGQGLQFLFEYFSETQRNKGNFPGRFSGRQFSNSRSEMNVSTLELGDSALYLCASSDPGSYNEQFFGPGTRLTVL.

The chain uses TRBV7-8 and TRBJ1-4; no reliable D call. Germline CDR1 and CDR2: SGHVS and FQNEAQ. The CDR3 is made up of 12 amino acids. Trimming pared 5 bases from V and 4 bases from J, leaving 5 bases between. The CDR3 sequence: CASSTRNEKLFF. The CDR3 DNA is TGTGCCAGCAGCACTCGTAATGAAAAACTGTTTTTT.

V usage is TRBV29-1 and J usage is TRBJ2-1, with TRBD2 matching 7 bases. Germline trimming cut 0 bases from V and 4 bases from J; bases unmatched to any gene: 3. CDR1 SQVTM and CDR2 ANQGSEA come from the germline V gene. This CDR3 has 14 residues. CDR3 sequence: CSVEELAEYNEQFF. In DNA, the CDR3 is TGCAGCGTTGAAGAGCTAGCGGAGTACAATGAGCAGTTCTTC.

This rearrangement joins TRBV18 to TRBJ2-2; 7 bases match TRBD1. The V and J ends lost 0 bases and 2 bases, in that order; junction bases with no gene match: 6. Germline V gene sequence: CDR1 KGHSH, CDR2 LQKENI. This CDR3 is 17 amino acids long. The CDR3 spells CASSPPTGHPNTGELFF. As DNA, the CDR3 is TGTGCCAGCTCACCACCGACAGGGCACCCTAACACCGGGGAGCTGTTTTTT.

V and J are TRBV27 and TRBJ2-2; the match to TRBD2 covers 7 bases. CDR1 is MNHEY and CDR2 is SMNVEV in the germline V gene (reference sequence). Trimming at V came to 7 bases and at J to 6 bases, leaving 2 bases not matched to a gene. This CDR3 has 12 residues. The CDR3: CASKTSPGELFF. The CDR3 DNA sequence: TGTGCCAGCAAGACTAGCCCCGGGGAGCTGTTTTTT.

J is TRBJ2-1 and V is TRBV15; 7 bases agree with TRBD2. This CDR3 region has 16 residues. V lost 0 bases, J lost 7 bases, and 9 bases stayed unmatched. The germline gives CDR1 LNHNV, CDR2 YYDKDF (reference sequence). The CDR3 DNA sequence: TGTGCCACCAGCAGAGAGTTGGTAGCGGGTTTAAATGAGCAGTTCTTC. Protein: CATSRELVAGLNEQFF.

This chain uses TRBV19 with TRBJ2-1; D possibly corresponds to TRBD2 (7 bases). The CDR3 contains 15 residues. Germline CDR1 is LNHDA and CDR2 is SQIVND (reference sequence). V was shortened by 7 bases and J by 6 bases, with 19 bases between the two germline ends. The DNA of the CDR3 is TGTGCCAGTAAGGGCAGACGGGGGGCACGCAATGAGCAGTTCTTC. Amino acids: CASKGRRGARNEQFF.

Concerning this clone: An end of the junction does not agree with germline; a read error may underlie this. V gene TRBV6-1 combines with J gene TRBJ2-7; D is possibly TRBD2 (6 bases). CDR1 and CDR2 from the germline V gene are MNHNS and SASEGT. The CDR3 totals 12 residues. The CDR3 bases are TGTGCCAGCCTAAGGGACTCCGACGAGCAGTACTTC. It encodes CASLRDSDEQYF.

CDR3 in amino acids: CASSSFSSGNTGELFF. Here the CDR3 DNA reads TGTGCCAGCAGCTCGTTCTCTAGCGGGAACACCGGGGAGCTGTTTTTT. This rearrangement joins TRBV7-2 to TRBJ2-2, with 7 bases matching TRBD2. This CDR3 comprises 16 residues. Per the germline V gene, CDR1 is SGHTA and CDR2 is FQGNSA. The ends lost 4 bases at V and 1 base at J; junction bases unmatched: 6.

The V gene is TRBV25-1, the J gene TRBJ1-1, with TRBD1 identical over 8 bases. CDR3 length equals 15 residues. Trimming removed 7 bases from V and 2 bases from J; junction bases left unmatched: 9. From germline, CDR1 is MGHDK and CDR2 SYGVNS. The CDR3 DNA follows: TGTGCCAGCACTGGTTACGACAGGGGTAACACTGAAGCTTTCTTT. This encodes CASTGYDRGNTEAFF.

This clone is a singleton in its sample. The DNA of the CDR3 is TGTGCCAGCAGTGAAGATCCAGGAGGTGAGCAGTTCTTC. Its translation: CASSEDPGGEQFF. V gene TRBV6-1 combines with J gene TRBJ2-1; D is possibly TRBD2 (5 bases). There are 13 residues in the CDR3. The germline CDR1 and CDR2 sequences are MNHNS and SASEGT. V was cut by 1 base and J by 9 bases, with 10 bases left in between.

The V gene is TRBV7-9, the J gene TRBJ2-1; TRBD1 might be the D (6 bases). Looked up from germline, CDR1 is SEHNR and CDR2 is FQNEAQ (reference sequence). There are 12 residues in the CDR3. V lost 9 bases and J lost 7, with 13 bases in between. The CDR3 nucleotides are TGTGCCAGTATGACAGGACGGAATGAGCAGTTCTTC. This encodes CASMTGRNEQFF.